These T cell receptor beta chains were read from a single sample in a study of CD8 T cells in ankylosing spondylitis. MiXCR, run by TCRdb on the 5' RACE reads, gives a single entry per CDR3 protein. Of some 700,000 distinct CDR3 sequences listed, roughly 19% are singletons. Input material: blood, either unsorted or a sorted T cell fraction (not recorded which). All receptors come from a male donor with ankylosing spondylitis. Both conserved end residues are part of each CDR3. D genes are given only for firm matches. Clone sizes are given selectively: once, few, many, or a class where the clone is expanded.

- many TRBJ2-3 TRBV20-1 CSASEVVADTQYF TGCAGTGCTAGCGAGGTTGTTGCAGATACGCAGTATTTT
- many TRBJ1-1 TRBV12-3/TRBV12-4 CASSLTHNTEAFF TGTGCCAGCAGTTTGACCCATAACACTGAAGCTTTCTTT
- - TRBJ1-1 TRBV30 CAWSSPRVMNTEAFF TGTGCCTGGAGTTCCCCCCGGGTTATGAACACTGAAGCTTTCTTT
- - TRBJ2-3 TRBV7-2 CASSLGLVSTDTQYF TGTGCCAGCAGCTTAGGACTAGTAAGCACAGATACGCAGTATTTT
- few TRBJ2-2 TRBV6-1 CASSGFLGGYTGELFF TGTGCCAGCAGTGGTTTCTTAGGGGGTTACACCGGGGAGCTGTTTTTT
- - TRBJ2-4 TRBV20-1 CSAGQNQLAKNIQYF TGCAGTGCTGGCCAGAACCAACTAGCCAAAAACATTCAGTACTTC
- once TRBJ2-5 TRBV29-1 CSVGTGKRETQYF TGCAGCGTGGGCACGGGCAAGCGAGAGACCCAGTACTTC
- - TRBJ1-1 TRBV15 CATSRKVAGNTEAFF TGTGCCACCAGCAGGAAAGTTGCGGGGAACACTGAAGCTTTCTTT
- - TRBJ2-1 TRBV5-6 CASSFGTLGPYNEQFF TGTGCCAGCAGCTTTGGGACACTAGGCCCCTACAATGAGCAGTTCTTC
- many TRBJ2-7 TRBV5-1 CASSLVVQSEEQYF TGCGCCAGCAGCTTGGTCGTCCAATCTGAGGAGCAGTACTTC
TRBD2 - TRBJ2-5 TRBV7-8 CASSQGLGSGSQQETQYF TGTGCCAGCAGCCAAGGGCTAGGTAGCGGGAGTCAGCAAGAGACCCAGTACTTC
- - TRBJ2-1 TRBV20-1 CSASGWGSYNEQFF TGCAGTGCTAGCGGATGGGGCTCCTACAATGAGCAGTTCTTC
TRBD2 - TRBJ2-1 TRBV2 CASSGVTGTSQHFF TGTGCCAGCAGCGGAGTTACCGGGACTAGCCAGCATTTCTTC
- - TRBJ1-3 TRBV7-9 CASSSLGPSGNTIYF TGTGCCAGCAGCTCTCTCGGACCTTCTGGAAACACCATATATTTT
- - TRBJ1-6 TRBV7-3 CASSLTAQRDSPLHF TGTGCCAGCAGCTTAACGGCGCAACGGGATTCACCCCTCCACTTT
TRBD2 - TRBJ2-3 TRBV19 CASSSIAGGPTDTQYF TGTGCCAGTAGTTCCATAGCGGGGGGCCCAACAGATACGCAGTATTTT
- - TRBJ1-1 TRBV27 CASSRQRPSMNTEAFF TGTGCCAGCAGCCGGCAGAGACCTAGTATGAACACTGAAGCTTTCTTT
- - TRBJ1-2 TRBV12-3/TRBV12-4 CASSSAGTYGYTF TGTGCCAGCAGTTCCGCAGGGACCTATGGCTACACCTTC
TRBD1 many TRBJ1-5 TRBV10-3 CAISDRGAGQPQHF TGTGCCATCAGTGACAGGGGGGCTGGTCAGCCCCAGCATTTT
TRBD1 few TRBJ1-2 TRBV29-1 CSVPFRGRNGYTF TGCAGCGTCCCTTTCAGGGGGCGCAATGGCTACACCTTC